The clone carrying this T cell receptor beta chain has just one count. Its antigen remains unknown. At one end the junction does not follow the germline gene, possibly because of a read error. The sample originates from a study of CD8 T cells in ankylosing spondylitis. Study-level findings and limits: Roughly eight highly homologous variants made up a TCR beta motif that seemed to typify ankylosing spondylitis blood. The authors reported significant enrichment of disease-linked clones in matched ankylosing spondylitis synovial fluid. Disease-linked clones, CD8+, were relatively rare in peripheral blood.

Per the germline V gene, CDR1 is SQVTM and CDR2 is ANQGSEA. The CDR3 spans 12 residues. Using its own MiXCR run on the 5' RACE reads, TCRdb lists one record per CDR3 protein. The profile shows 150,000 to 200,000 distinct CDR3 sequences, approximately 16% of them singletons. The chain combines TRBV29-1 with TRBJ2-1, with D tentatively TRBD2 (6 bases). The sequence derives from a male donor with ankylosing spondylitis or in good health (not recorded which). Sequenced: blood, either unsorted or a sorted T cell fraction (not recorded which). CDR3: CSAELAYNEQFF. In DNA, the CDR3 is TGCAGCGCGGAACTAGCCTACAATGAACAGTTCTTC.